This passage covers 32 T cell receptor beta chains from one sample sequenced in a study of T cells in Graves' hyperthyroidism and ophthalmopathy. RNA transcripts were the template for amplifying TCR beta CDR3 regions. When the TCR CDR3 underwent first-round RT-PCR, the HTBI primer set was used. MiXCR, applied by TCRdb to the multiplex PCR reads, yields one record per CDR3 protein. The table shows 250,000 or so distinct CDR3 sequences, with roughly 17% occurring only once. The specimen sequenced was blood. The receptors stem from a woman aged 18-29 years with Graves' ophthalmopathy.

The chain employs TRBV6-2 or TRBV6-3 and TRBJ2-7, with TRBD1 matching over 9 bases. V trimming: 2 bases; J trimming: 5 bases; junction bases outside the gene matches: 16. CDR3 size: 18 residues. CDR1 and CDR2 from the germline V gene are MNHEY and SVGEGT. The CDR3 protein is CASSYRGQGGRRRHEQYF. The CDR3 DNA is TGTGCCAGCAGTTACCGGGGACAGGGAGGTAGGCGTCGCCACGAGCAGTACTTC.

This clonotype has a count of ten or more. The V and J genes are TRBV7-9 and TRBJ1-1; TRBD1 matches 7 bases. V lost 5 bases to trimming and J lost 1 base; unmatched junction nucleotides: 10. The CDR3 spans 16 residues. Germline CDR1 is SEHNR and CDR2 is FQNEAQ (reference sequence). For the CDR3, the DNA is TGTGCCAGCAGCCCGCCGCGACAGGGAGGGAACACTGAAGCTTTCTTT. It translates to CASSPPRQGGNTEAFF.

The chain links TRBV5-8 to TRBJ1-5, with D perhaps matching TRBD1 (6 bases). The V end was cut by 5 bases, the J end by 0 bases, with 12 bases between. Germline values: CDR1 SGHTS, CDR2 YDEGEE. The CDR3 loop spans 15 amino acids. CDR3 residues: CASRDGQYSNQPQHF. The CDR3 nucleotides are TGTGCCAGCAGAGATGGACAGTATAGCAATCAGCCCCAGCATTTT. Looking up the rest from reference TRBV5-8 and TRBJ1-5 gives the full variable domain: EAGVTQSPTHLIKTRGQQATLRCSPISGHTSVYWYQQALGLGLQFLLWYDEGEERNRGNFPPRFSGRQFPNYSSELNVNALELEDSALYLCASRDGQYSNQPQHFGDGTRLSIL.

This clonotype was seen repeatedly, ten times or more. CDR3 in amino acids: CSAVSGGTYEQYF. CDR3 sequence (DNA): TGCAGCGCCGTTAGCGGGGGCACCTACGAGCAGTACTTC. The chain employs TRBV29-1 and TRBJ2-7, with 9 bases fitting TRBD2. The junction had 6 bases not matched to a gene; V was cut back by 7 bases and J by 2 bases. The CDR3 length is 13 residues. The germline V gene encodes CDR1 SQVTM and CDR2 ANQGSEA.

This sequence joins TRBV20-1 and TRBJ2-7; TRBD2 matches 12 bases. Germline lookup yields CDR1 DFQATT and CDR2 SNEGSKA (reference sequence). This CDR3 is built from 15 residues. Unmatched junction bases numbered 10, after V lost 5 bases and J lost 5 bases. In DNA, the CDR3 is TGCAGTGCTTCCCGACTAGCGGGAGATTCGGACGAGCAGTACTTC. Its protein product is CSASRLAGDSDEQYF.

The V gene is TRBV20-1, the J gene TRBJ2-7; 9 nucleotides agree with TRBD1. After removal of 6 bases from V and 6 bases from J, the junction contained 9 bases not matched to a gene. The CDR3 contains 13 residues. Per the germline V gene, CDR1 is DFQATT and CDR2 is SNEGSKA (reference sequence). CDR3 sequence: CSAPRDRAGEQYF. The DNA for the CDR3 is TGCAGTGCCCCCCGGGACAGGGCTGGCGAGCAGTACTTC.

There are many counts of this clonotype. The rearrangement joins TRBV5-1 to TRBJ2-2; TRBD1 matches at 8 bases. Germline V gene data show CDR1 as SGHRS and CDR2 as YFSETQ. Germline trimming cut 4 bases from V and 6 bases from J; bases unmatched to any gene: 8. CDR3 length: 15 residues. The CDR3, as DNA: TGCGCCAGCAGCCAGGGACAGGATAGAGCCGGGGAGCTGTTTTTT. This gives the protein CASSQGQDRAGELFF.

Regarding this clonotype: A junction end diverges from the germline sequence, so it may reflect a read error. V gene TRBV7-7 combines with J gene TRBJ1-1, with D tentatively TRBD1 (5 bases). The CDR3 consists of 15 residues. In germline, CDR1 is SSHAT, CDR2 FNYEAQ (reference sequence). The CDR3 protein is CASSLGIGTGTEAFF. The DNA of the CDR3 is TGTGCTAGCAGCTTAGGTATAGGGACTGGGACTGAAGCTTTCTTT.

The table lists this clonotype with many counts. The rearrangement joins TRBV19 to TRBJ1-1; D is undetermined. V shed 8 bases and J shed 2 bases, with 12 bases lying between them. Per the germline V gene, CDR1 is LNHDA and CDR2 is SQIVND (reference sequence). The CDR3 contains 13 residues. The CDR3, as DNA: TGTGCCAGTGGCCAGGAGGCCAACACTGAAGCTTTCTTT. It is translated as CASGQEANTEAFF.

This clonotype was found many times. The CDR3 region is CASSRLSYEQYF. CDR3 DNA: TGTGCCAGCAGTCGGCTCTCCTACGAGCAGTACTTC. The rearrangement links TRBV28 to TRBJ2-7; D unclear. The germline V and J ends were trimmed by 5 bases and 0 bases, with 5 bases remaining between them. From germline, CDR1 is MDHEN and CDR2 SYDVKM. This CDR3 contains 12 residues.

This rearrangement joins TRBV6-2 or TRBV6-3 to TRBJ2-1; possibly TRBD1 for D (6 bases). CDR1 MNHEY and CDR2 SVGEGT come from the germline V gene. V lost 2 bases to trimming and J lost 5 bases, with 7 bases between them. There are 13 residues in the CDR3. CDR3 amino acids: CASSYRDNNEQFF. For the CDR3, the DNA is TGTGCCAGCAGTTACCGGGACAACAATGAGCAGTTCTTC.

This clonotype occurred many times. The chain links TRBV24-1 to TRBJ1-1; a possible D gene is TRBD1 (6 bases). Germline V gives CDR1 KGHDR, CDR2 SFDVKD. The CDR3 totals 11 residues. In nucleotides, the CDR3 is TGTGTCAGCCCAGGGGACACTGAAGCTTTCTTT. Translating it yields CVSPGDTEAFF.

This clonotype appeared many times. V gene TRBV7-9 combines with J gene TRBJ1-2; 7 nucleotides align to TRBD1. This CDR3 has 15 residues. Germline V lookup: CDR1 SEHNR, CDR2 FQNEAQ (reference sequence). V lost 4 bases and J lost 8; bases outside the gene matches: 13. The CDR3 is CASSWLRDSRRGYTF. The DNA of the CDR3 is TGTGCCAGCAGCTGGCTAAGGGACAGTCGACGGGGCTACACCTTC.

This clonotype was seen repeatedly, ten times or more. CDR3 protein: CASSLEVTEAFF. CDR3 nucleotides: TGTGCCAGCAGCTTAGAGGTCACTGAAGCTTTCTTT. The chain combines TRBV11-2 with TRBJ1-1; D not resolved. Trimming shortened V by 0 bases and J by 4 bases, and 3 bases separated the two germline ends. The CDR3 covers 12 residues. Germline V gene lookup returns CDR1 SGHAT and CDR2 FQNNGV.

In this sample, this clonotype turned up many times. The J gene is TRBJ2-4, the V gene TRBV27; D gene unclear. The germline gives CDR1 MNHEY, CDR2 SMNVEV (reference sequence). Trimming removed 4 bases from V and 1 base from J, with 8 bases in between. The CDR3 is made up of 14 amino acids. CDR3 protein: CASSSSRAKNIQYF. CDR3 nucleotides: TGTGCCAGCAGTTCGAGTCGGGCCAAAAACATTCAGTACTTC.

The chain is built from TRBV28 and TRBJ2-1; 15 nucleotides match TRBD2. In germline, CDR1 is MDHEN, CDR2 SYDVKM. The V and J ends lost 7 bases and 6 bases, in that order; junction bases with no gene match: 16. There are 19 residues in the CDR3. The CDR3 bases are TGTGCCAGCAACCCAACGGTGAGGACTAGCGGGAGGGGTTTCAATGAGCAGTTCTTC. Translating it yields CASNPTVRTSGRGFNEQFF.

V usage is TRBV4-2 and J usage is TRBJ2-5, with 11 positions matching TRBD2. J gave up 6 bases and V 4 bases, and 4 bases lay outside the gene matches. CDR1 is LGHNA, CDR2 YNFKEQ, per germline. This CDR3 region has 14 residues. DNA for the CDR3: TGTGCCAGCAGCCTGGGACTAGCGGTAAAGACCCAGTACTTC. Translation: CASSLGLAVKTQYF.

This clonotype was observed at least ten times. V and J are TRBV5-8 and TRBJ2-5, with TRBD1 matching over 10 bases. This CDR3 is built from 14 residues. The junction had 6 bases not matched to a gene; V was cut back by 5 bases and J by 5 bases. Germline CDR1 reads SGHTS; CDR2 reads YDEGEE. The CDR3 loop reads CASRAGTGDETQYF. CDR3 nucleotides: TGTGCCAGCAGGGCCGGGACAGGGGATGAGACCCAGTACTTC.

In this sample, this clonotype turned up many times. The chain carries TRBV12-3 or TRBV12-4 and TRBJ1-3; TRBD1 matches 8 bases. The CDR3 sequence is 15 residues long. Trimming at V came to 6 bases and at J to 0 bases, leaving 4 bases not matched to a gene. CDR3 nucleotides: TGTGCCAGCAGAAAAACAGGGGGCTCTGGAAACACCATATATTTT. Protein: CASRKTGGSGNTIYF.

The J gene is TRBJ2-1, the V gene TRBV11-2, with a possible D match to TRBD1 (6 bases). The CDR3 is made up of 13 amino acids. Trimming left V 4 bases short and J 4 bases short, with 8 bases between. CDR1 and CDR2 (germline): SGHAT, FQNNGV. In DNA form, the CDR3 reads TGTGCCAGCAGCTCGACAGGATACAATGAGCAGTTCTTC. Amino acids: CASSSTGYNEQFF.

This clonotype was counted at least ten times. V is TRBV18 and J is TRBJ2-7; D is perhaps TRBD1 or TRBD2 (6 bases each). Germline CDR1 is KGHSH and CDR2 is LQKENI. With 4 bases removed from V and 4 bases from J, the gap between germline ends came to 14 bases. The CDR3 spans 14 residues. CDR3 residues: CASSRGQGRYEQYF. The DNA of the CDR3 is TGTGCCAGCTCACGGGGGCAGGGGAGGTACGAGCAGTACTTC.

The sample holds a few counts of this clonotype. Given a much more abundant clone one base away, this may be a read error. Since no conserved phenylalanine or tryptophan closes the CDR3, a read error is the likely cause. The DNA of the CDR3 is TGTGCCTGGAGTGTACATACCAACTATGGCTACACCCTC. This gives the protein CAWSVHTNYGYTL. This chain joins TRBV30 and TRBJ1-2, with D hard to call. The ends were cut back, 0 bases at V and 2 bases at J, with 7 bases in the middle. CDR3 length: 13 residues. CDR1 and CDR2 (germline): GTSNPN, SVGIG (reference sequence).

This clonotype was observed many times. This chain links TRBV13 with TRBJ2-1, with D uncertain. Germline CDR1 PRHDT, CDR2 FYEKMQ (reference sequence). V gave up 4 bases and J gave up 0 bases, with 13 bases separating them. The CDR3 loop spans 16 amino acids. The CDR3 DNA reads TGTGCCAGCAGCTACCAAGCCCGACCCTCCTACAATGAGCAGTTCTTC. This codes for CASSYQARPSYNEQFF.

This clonotype was seen repeatedly, ten times or more. This chain links TRBV5-6 with TRBJ2-1, with 9 bases matching TRBD2. This CDR3 is built from 15 residues. The V gene end was trimmed by 5 bases and the J gene end by 4 bases; junction bases not matched to a gene: 7. Germline CDR1 SGHDT, CDR2 YYEEEE. In nucleotides, the CDR3 is TGTGCCAGCAGTCTCACTAGCGGGTTTTACAATGAGCAGTTCTTC. Translated, it gives CASSLTSGFYNEQFF.

The table lists this clonotype with many counts. V gene TRBV30 combines with J gene TRBJ2-7; possibly TRBD1 for D (5 bases). Trimming shortened V by 2 bases and J by 1 base, and 9 bases separated the two germline ends. CDR3 length: 13 amino acids. Germline V gene lookup returns CDR1 GTSNPN and CDR2 SVGIG (reference sequence). CDR3 bases: TGTGCCTGGAGTATCGGACAATCCTACGAGCAGTACTTC. Its protein is CAWSIGQSYEQYF.

This clonotype occurred a few times. The V and J genes are TRBV6-2 or TRBV6-3 and TRBJ2-7; no firm D call. The CDR3 sequence is 16 residues long. V was clipped by 0 bases and J by 2 bases, with 14 bases between them. Per germline, CDR1 MNHEY and CDR2 SVGEGT. CDR3 protein: CASSYSIHRVAYEQYF. CDR3 nucleotide sequence: TGTGCCAGCAGTTACTCGATACACAGAGTGGCCTACGAGCAGTACTTC.

This clonotype was observed at least ten times. The chain recombines TRBV12-3 or TRBV12-4 with TRBJ1-5, with TRBD1 as a possible D gene (5 bases). V shed 7 bases and J shed 2 bases, with 18 bases lying between them. The CDR3 covers 16 residues. CDR3 loop: CASKPRWDAGNQPQHF. The CDR3 coding sequence is TGTGCCAGCAAACCTAGGTGGGACGCGGGCAATCAGCCCCAGCATTTT.

This clonotype was picked up many times. This chain links TRBV15 with TRBJ2-7, with a tentative D call TRBD2 (5 bases). This CDR3 is built from 13 residues. Germline CDR1 is LNHNV and CDR2 is YYDKDF (reference sequence). The V end was cut by 3 bases, the J end by 3 bases, with 9 bases between. DNA of the CDR3: TGTGCCACCAGCAGGGACTTCCTCTACGAGCAGTACTTC. This sequence encodes CATSRDFLYEQYF.

This clonotype was recorded at least ten times. The V call is TRBV7-9, the J call TRBJ2-1; 13 bases are a match to TRBD2. The CDR3 contains 16 residues. CDR1 and CDR2 (germline): SEHNR, FQNEAQ (reference sequence). The V segment lost 7 bases and the J segment 6 bases; nucleotides outside the gene matches: 9. CDR3 loop: CASIHTSGRAGNEQFF. CDR3 bases: TGTGCCAGCATTCATACTAGCGGGAGGGCTGGCAATGAGCAGTTCTTC.

This clonotype came up many times. The genes are TRBV28 and TRBJ2-5, with 7 bases fitting TRBD2. The CDR3 extends over 14 amino acids. J lost 5 bases, V lost 5 bases, and 8 bases had no gene match. Germline lookup yields CDR1 MDHEN and CDR2 SYDVKM. The CDR3 DNA sequence: TGTGCCAGCAGTCCACTGTGGGGGGGGGAGACCCAGTACTTC. Residues: CASSPLWGGETQYF.

This clonotype was picked up many times. The V call is TRBV5-1, the J call TRBJ1-2; 7 nucleotides match TRBD1. The V gene end was trimmed by 4 bases and the J gene end by 0 bases; junction bases not matched to a gene: 3. The CDR3 loop spans 14 amino acids. The V gene's germline CDR1 is SGHRS and CDR2 YFSETQ. The CDR3 is CASSQGQTNYGYTF. As DNA, the CDR3 is TGCGCCAGCAGCCAGGGACAGACTAACTATGGCTACACCTTC.

This clonotype occurred many times. The chain employs TRBV20-1 and TRBJ1-1; a weak D match, TRBD1 (5 bases). From germline, CDR1 is DFQATT and CDR2 SNEGSKA (reference sequence). The germline V and J ends were trimmed by 4 bases and 1 base, with 10 bases remaining between them. The CDR3 spans 13 residues. The CDR3 region has the DNA TGCAGTGCTATCGGGGGACCGAACACTGAAGCTTTCTTT. Translating gives CSAIGGPNTEAFF.